Listed below are T cell receptor beta chains from one sample, sequenced in a study of shared clonotypes between healthy human individuals. Method: immunoSEQ multiplex PCR; TCRdb's copy keeps in-frame clones and lacks some. Of about 2.4 million clones in the sample, over 85% are singletons; the top ten hold roughly 0.39%. Specimen: naive CD4+ T cells from PBMCs. These receptors were obtained from a man between 18 and 29 years old in good health. Some clones in this sample may be carry-over from other donors' samples. CDR3s include the opening cysteine and the closing phenylalanine or tryptophan. A D gene is named only where the DNA matches it firmly. Clone size appears in some rows only: once, few, many, or a class for an expanded clone.

NA,TRBD2,14,TRBJ2-7,TRBV7-2,CASSPGLGLNEQYF,TGTGCCAGCAGCCCGGGACTAGGGCTCAACGAGCAGTACTTC
NA,NA,16,TRBJ2-5,TRBV10-1,CASSESSTGGSETQYF,TGCGCCAGCAGTGAAAGTAGTACGGGGGGCTCTGAGACCCAGTACTTC
NA,TRBD1,15,TRBJ1-1,TRBV28,CASSPMTGRDTEAFF,TGTGCCAGCAGTCCTATGACAGGGAGGGACACTGAAGCTTTCTTT
NA,NA,14,TRBJ1-1,TRBV29-1,CSVEGQRIPREAFF,TGCAGCGTTGAAGGACAGCGGATACCCCGCGAAGCTTTCTTT
NA,NA,14,TRBJ1-2,TRBV4-1,CASSRSLYNDGYTF,TGCGCCAGCAGCCGGTCCCTTTACAACGACGGCTACACCTTC
NA,NA,13,TRBJ2-7,TRBV6-5,CASRRGAAYEQYF,TGTGCCAGCAGGAGGGGAGCCGCCTACGAGCAGTACTTC
NA,NA,13,TRBJ2-5,TRBV5-1,CASSSGFQETQYF,TGCGCCAGCAGCTCAGGGTTCCAAGAGACCCAGTACTTC
once,TRBD2,15,TRBJ2-1,TRBV5-1,CASSLSLAGGNEQFF,TGCGCCAGCAGCTTGTCGCTAGCGGGAGGGAATGAGCAGTTCTTC
NA,NA,15,TRBJ2-1,TRBV11-3,CASSLDWAGSNEQFF,TGTGCCAGCAGCTTAGATTGGGCAGGCAGCAATGAGCAGTTCTTC
NA,TRBD2,15,TRBJ2-5,TRBV2,CASRATGTSSETQYF,TGTGCCAGCAGGGCGACCGGGACTAGCTCAGAGACCCAGTACTTC
NA,NA,17,TRBJ1-5,TRBV19,CASSRIAGVRSNQPQHF,TGTGCCAGTAGCCGAATCGCAGGGGTGAGGAGCAATCAGCCCCAGCATTTT
NA,NA,14,TRBJ2-2,TRBV7-3,CASSLTSNTGELFF,TGTGCCAGCAGCTTAACGTCCAACACCGGGGAGCTGTTTTTT
NA,NA,15,TRBJ1-2,TRBV7-2,CASSPGGAGDYGYTF,TGTGCCAGCAGCCCGGGCGGGGCTGGGGACTATGGCTACACCTTC